This TCR beta chain appears in the sequencing data of a study of blood T cells in healthy people across ages (dated by TCRdb to the mid-2010s). Regarding the study in general: In model experiments, template switching captured about one uniquely barcoded TCR beta cDNA molecule for every two T cells. The study measured age-related changes in TCR beta repertoire diversity using deep sequencing normalized with unique cDNA molecular identifiers. Four age groups were formed from the donors: young (average roughly 15 years), middle-aged (approximately 39), aged (roughly 56) and long-lived (less than 85). To avoid experimental bias, donors of different ages were spread randomly across the sequencing lanes. Two additional independent replicas of 1 million unique cDNA reads from the same blood draw were analyzed for two donors (one aged 18 to 30 and one aged 80 or older). The paper as a whole reports these results and caveats: As age increased, observed TCR beta diversity per million T cells dropped in a roughly linear way, and a significant reduction was already evident by age 40. Estimates of total diversity from one million sequenced T cells were regarded as lower bounds and underestimates. Because donor CMV infection status was unknown, age-related changes in expanded clonotypes were potentially confounded. Compared with the aged group, more naive CD4+ T cells, fewer expanded clones and increased TCR diversity were shown by the long-lived group, suggesting age selection. The percentage of naive T cells measured by flow cytometry correlated strongly with observed TCR beta diversity. Because profiling used bulk unsorted PBMCs, naive and antigen-experienced compartments could not be compared conclusively.

Library generation was performed with 5' RACE. The sequencer was an Illumina HiSeq 2500. A second PCR of roughly 7 to 12 cycles was run with a J-beta primer mix and a sample-barcoded 5' primer. Each TCR beta cDNA molecule received a unique molecular identifier from a template-switch 5' adaptor carrying 12 random nucleotides. Each sample yielded at least 2.5 million CDR3-containing paired-end reads. The Mint cDNA synthesis kit, primed by a TRBC-specific oligonucleotide, was used to synthesize first-strand cDNA from all RNA. All cDNA was treated with uracil-DNA glycosylase and then went through a first 18-cycle PCR with the universal primers M1SS and BC2_uni_R. The original pipeline was this. For normalization, 1 million high-quality reads, each with a distinct molecular identifier, were randomly selected from each sample. Reads sharing molecular identifiers were discarded rather than binned into consensus sequences. MiTCR, with a Q25 quality threshold and the strictest error-elimination algorithm, was used for CDR3 identification, clonotype clustering and error correction. A nonparametric unseen species model using Euler transformation provided a lower-bound estimate of total TCR beta diversity. Using fastp at Q25 and MiXCR, TCRdb reprocessed the public reads and kept productive beta chains. Identical CDR3 protein sequences are pooled into one entry, listed with their most common genes and DNA. TCRdb's processing, not the authors', yielded these V and J calls. Recorded for this sample are 1.5 million to 2 million distinct CDR3 sequences; 28% of them occurred a single time. Clones ranked in the top ten supply about 8% of the sample.

The germline V gene yields SGHAT for CDR1 and FQNNGV for CDR2. Here V drops 5 bases and J drops 2 bases, and the junction holds 9 bases not matched to any gene. From the cysteine up to the phenylalanine, the CDR3 has a length of 16 residues. CDR3 DNA only is kept here, 48 bases in frame from base 1. The donors were around 39 Caucasian individuals from Russia, aged roughly 6 to 90 years, who were systemically healthy. Ten milliliters of peripheral blood were drawn from each donor into EDTA-treated Vacutainer tubes. Ficoll-Paque density-gradient centrifugation was used to isolate PBMCs, with at least 6 million per sample. Trizol reagent was used to extract total RNA from PBMCs, with at least 5 micrograms per sample. For every donor, an aliquot of PBMCs went through flow cytometry to measure the percentages of naive CD45RAhigh/CD27high T cells. This clonotype was observed a few times. Its antigen specificity is not known. No qualities accompany the bases; no much larger clone lies one base away.

This receptor chain uses TRBV11-2 and TRBJ2-1, and TRBD1 aligns with 7 junction nucleotides. The source material was blood. This sequence originates from a woman under 40 in good health. The CDR3 region has the sequence CASSARRDRTYNEQFF. The DNA sequence reads TGTGCCAGCAGCGCACGCCGGGACAGAACCTACAATGAGCAGTTCTTC.